The 27 T cell receptor beta chains below all came from one sample that was sequenced in a study of T cells in Graves' hyperthyroidism and ophthalmopathy. The TCR beta CDR3 regions underwent amplification using RNA transcripts as the source. A first-round RT-PCR of the TCR CDR3 used the HTBI primer set. From the multiplex PCR reads, TCRdb called clonotypes with MiXCR, one entry per CDR3 protein. The sample includes under 550,000 distinct CDR3 sequences, 20% of them seen just once. The sequenced material came from blood. These receptors all come from a man aged 35-49 years with Graves' ophthalmopathy.

The J gene is TRBJ1-1, the V gene TRBV5-1, with D hard to call. Deletions cut 5 bases from V and 3 bases from J, with 17 bases between. This CDR3 has 15 amino acids. Germline V lookup: CDR1 SGHRS, CDR2 YFSETQ. The CDR3 here is CASREISLADTEAFF. The CDR3 bases are TGCGCCAGCAGAGAGATTTCATTAGCGGACACTGAAGCTTTCTTT.

The V and J genes are TRBV2 and TRBJ1-2; 9 bases map to TRBD1. The CDR3 loop spans 14 amino acids. Trimming at V came to 7 bases and at J to 4 bases, leaving 7 bases not matched to a gene. Germline values: CDR1 SNHLY, CDR2 FYNNEI. CDR3 nucleotide sequence: TGTGCCAGCAATAACAGGGGGCATACCTATGGCTACACCTTC. This codes for CASNNRGHTYGYTF.

The chain has TRBV15 and TRBJ1-2; no firm D call. The length of the CDR3 is 15 residues. Germline CDR1 reads LNHNV; CDR2 reads YYDKDF (reference sequence). V was trimmed by 10 bases and J by 0 bases, leaving 18 bases between them. The CDR3 region is CAISRDIASNYGYTF. The CDR3 nucleotides read TGTGCCATTAGCAGAGATATAGCTTCTAACTATGGCTACACCTTC.

In this sample, this clonotype turned up many times. The rearrangement links TRBV7-2 to TRBJ2-7; no definite D call. Trimming pared 1 base from V and 4 bases from J, leaving 14 bases between. The CDR3 is 15 residues long. The germline CDR1 and CDR2 sequences are SGHTA and FQGNSA. The CDR3 region is CASSLGSGKSYEQYF. CDR3 sequence (DNA): TGTGCCAGCAGCTTAGGGTCTGGCAAGTCATACGAGCAGTACTTC.

The chain's CDR3 is CASRSRDTLGQPQHF. The CDR3 DNA is TGTGCCAGCAGGAGCCGGGACACCCTGGGTCAGCCCCAGCATTTT. V usage is TRBV6-1 and J usage is TRBJ1-5; D may be TRBD1 (6 bases). The V end was cut by 6 bases, the J end by 6 bases, with 18 bases between. Germline CDR1 MNHNS, CDR2 SASEGT. CDR3 length equals 15 residues.

This clonotype came up a few times. V gene TRBV7-9 combines with J gene TRBJ2-1; 11 bases map to TRBD2. The germline gives CDR1 SEHNR, CDR2 FQNEAQ (reference sequence). The CDR3 consists of 16 residues. V was pared by 5 bases and J by 5 bases, with 8 bases of the junction left unmatched. The CDR3 spells CASSEVAGGPNNEQFF. The CDR3 coding sequence is TGTGCCAGCAGCGAAGTAGCGGGAGGGCCGAACAATGAGCAGTTCTTC. Variable domain in full (rest from reference TRBV7-9 and TRBJ2-1): DTGVSQNPRHKITKRGQNVTFRCDPISEHNRLYWYRQTLGQGPEFLTYFQNEAQLEKSRLLSDRFSAERPKGSFSTLEIQRTEQGDSAMYLCASSEVAGGPNNEQFFGPGTRLTVL.

The gene calls are TRBV30 and TRBJ2-3; no reliable D call. The CDR3 consists of 15 residues. The V gene lost 3 bases and the J gene lost 4 bases, with 17 bases spanning the gap. Germline CDR1 GTSNPN, CDR2 SVGIG (reference sequence). The DNA for the CDR3 is TGTGCCTGGAGCGCAGATCCGACCCAGGCAGATACGCAGTATTTT. It specifies CAWSADPTQADTQYF.

The chain links TRBV2 to TRBJ1-3; no clear D gene. The CDR3 has 15 residues. V was shortened by 1 base and J by 4 bases, with 11 bases between the two germline ends. Looked up from germline, CDR1 is SNHLY and CDR2 is FYNNEI. CDR3 in DNA: TGTGCCAGCAGTGAAGTCTCCAGCCTCGGAAACACCATATATTTT. Translating gives CASSEVSSLGNTIYF.

This clonotype came up once. The chain recombines TRBV9 with TRBJ2-3, with D tentatively TRBD1 (6 bases). The CDR3 sequence is 15 residues long. The germline V and J ends were trimmed by 0 bases and 2 bases, with 10 bases remaining between them. Per the germline V gene, CDR1 is SGDLS and CDR2 is YYNGEE. The CDR3 region is CASSVGGLATDTQYF. CDR3 DNA sequence: TGTGCCAGCAGCGTAGGGGGGCTTGCCACAGATACGCAGTATTTT.

In this sample, this clonotype turned up a few times. This sequence joins TRBV20-1 and TRBJ2-6, with D hard to call. Germline V gene lookup returns CDR1 DFQATT and CDR2 SNEGSKA (reference sequence). The V and J ends lost 6 bases and 0 bases respectively, with 9 bases between them. The CDR3 loop spans 14 amino acids. The CDR3 here is CSADQDSGANVLTF. CDR3 in DNA: TGCAGTGCAGATCAAGACTCTGGGGCCAACGTCCTGACTTTC.

V gene TRBV7-9 combines with J gene TRBJ1-4, with D tentatively TRBD1 (5 bases). V was trimmed by 5 bases and J by 4 bases, leaving 11 bases between them. Germline CDR1 reads SEHNR; CDR2 reads FQNEAQ (reference sequence). The CDR3 is made up of 14 amino acids. The CDR3 nucleotides are TGTGCCAGCAGCCCTGGGGGAAGTAATGAAAAACTGTTTTTT. This encodes CASSPGGSNEKLFF.

The chain recombines TRBV12-3 or TRBV12-4 with TRBJ2-3; TRBD2 matches at 7 bases. CDR3 length equals 13 residues. V was clipped by 6 bases and J by 4 bases; unmatched bases: 4. CDR3 sequence reads: CASSSRGADTQYF. DNA for the CDR3: TGTGCCAGCAGCTCCCGGGGGGCAGATACGCAGTATTTT.

This clonotype was observed at least ten times. This sequence joins TRBV7-9 and TRBJ2-5; D unclear. The CDR3 is made up of 11 amino acids. Trimming stripped 8 bases from V and 3 bases from J, with 7 bases between. In germline, CDR1 is SEHNR, CDR2 FQNEAQ (reference sequence). The CDR3, as DNA: TGTGCCAGCTGCGTTGAAGAGACCCAGTACTTC. Protein product: CASCVEETQYF.

The chain has TRBV6-2 or TRBV6-3 and TRBJ2-7; possible D gene TRBD1, 7 bases. V was pared by 6 bases and J by 3 bases, with 12 bases between. This CDR3 is built from 13 residues. Germline V CDR1 and CDR2: MNHEY, SVGEGT. The CDR3 DNA reads as TGTGCCAGCAGCGCGGGACAGAACTACGAGCAGTACTTC. Its translation: CASSAGQNYEQYF.

The rearrangement joins TRBV6-6 to TRBJ2-7, with TRBD1 matching over 9 bases. CDR1 MNHNY and CDR2 SVGAGI come from the germline V gene (reference sequence). With 0 bases clipped from V and 6 bases from J, the junction kept 0 bases outside the gene matches. The CDR3 is 13 amino acids. CDR3 residues: CASSYSTGGEQYF. The CDR3 DNA is TGTGCCAGCAGTTACTCGACAGGGGGCGAGCAGTACTTC.

At least ten counts were recorded for this clonotype. This chain uses TRBV28 with TRBJ2-5; D is undetermined. Germline CDR1 reads MDHEN; CDR2 reads SYDVKM. The CDR3 totals 15 residues. V was shortened by 4 bases and J by 7 bases, with 19 bases between the two germline ends. In DNA form, the CDR3 reads TGTGCCAGCAGTTGGTCTCGCCGAACGTTTGGGACCCAGTACTTC. It is translated as CASSWSRRTFGTQYF.

This clonotype was counted ten times or more. The V gene is TRBV30, the J gene TRBJ2-3; D might be TRBD2 (6 bases). The CDR3 consists of 15 residues. Germline V gene sequence: CDR1 GTSNPN, CDR2 SVGIG (reference sequence). V lost 0 bases to trimming and J lost 5 bases, with 15 bases between them. The CDR3 DNA sequence: TGTGCCTGGAGTGTACTGGGGGGAGGAGGAGATACGCAGTATTTT. It yields the protein CAWSVLGGGGDTQYF.

This clonotype was recorded at least ten times. The chain has TRBV27 and TRBJ2-7; D unclear. Germline values: CDR1 MNHEY, CDR2 SMNVEV (reference sequence). V lost 5 bases and J 1 base, leaving 12 bases between the germline ends. The CDR3 totals 14 residues. CDR3 sequence: CASSIRAQSYEQYF. In nucleotides, the CDR3 is TGTGCCAGCAGTATCCGGGCCCAGTCCTACGAGCAGTACTTC.

This sequence joins TRBV20-1 and TRBJ1-5, with D possibly being TRBD1 (6 bases). The CDR3 has 15 residues. Trimming cost V 5 bases and J 5 bases, with 19 bases left between them. Per germline, CDR1 DFQATT and CDR2 SNEGSKA (reference sequence). The CDR3 is CSAGTTGSGYQPQHF. In nucleotides, the CDR3 is TGCAGTGCTGGAACCACAGGGTCGGGGTATCAGCCCCAGCATTTT.

With regard to this clonotype: One base away lies a much larger clone, so this may be a sequencing read error. The chain employs TRBV10-3 and TRBJ2-2, with D possibly called TRBD1 or TRBD2 (5 bases each). There are 16 residues in the CDR3. Germline CDR1 reads ENHRY; CDR2 reads SYGVKD. The CDR3 nucleotides are TGTGCCATCAGCAGTACCGGGACGGTGAACACCGGGGAGCCGTTTTTT. Its translation is CAISSTGTVNTGEPFF.

V and J are TRBV4-2 and TRBJ2-3; 12 bases line up with TRBD2. V trimming: 6 bases; J trimming: 6 bases; junction bases outside the gene matches: 10. CDR1 LGHNA and CDR2 YNFKEQ come from the germline V gene. This CDR3 is built from 16 residues. The CDR3 here is CASSQGTSGLADTQYF. For the CDR3, the DNA is TGTGCCAGCAGTCAGGGGACTAGCGGGCTGGCGGATACGCAGTATTTT.

J is TRBJ1-2 and V is TRBV24-1, with TRBD1 matching over 7 bases. Germline values: CDR1 KGHDR, CDR2 SFDVKD. This CDR3 is 15 amino acids long. The V and J ends lost 3 bases and 4 bases, in that order; junction bases with no gene match: 7. CDR3 DNA: TGTGCCACCAGTGATCAGGCCTACAGGGGCTATGGCTACACCTTC. Translation: CATSDQAYRGYGYTF.

This sequence joins TRBV5-6 and TRBJ1-5; D unresolved. The V and J ends lost 2 bases and 2 bases respectively, with 11 bases between them. The CDR3 is 15 amino acids. CDR1 and CDR2 (germline): SGHDT, YYEEEE. The CDR3 DNA follows: TGTGCCAGCAGCTTTAAAGTAGAGGGCAATCAGCCCCAGCATTTT. Amino acid sequence: CASSFKVEGNQPQHF.

This clonotype has ten or more counts. V usage is TRBV27 and J usage is TRBJ1-5; D unresolved. The germline V gene encodes CDR1 MNHEY and CDR2 SMNVEV (reference sequence). V was cut by 0 bases and J by 4 bases, with 4 bases left in between. The CDR3 runs to 13 residues. CDR3 sequence (DNA): TGTGCCAGCAGTTTATCTGTTAATCAGCCCCAGCATTTT. This codes for CASSLSVNQPQHF.

This clonotype was recorded many times. The chain joins TRBV7-8 to TRBJ2-7; 12 nucleotides line up with TRBD2. The CDR3 length is 17 residues. The germline CDR1 and CDR2 sequences are SGHVS and FQNEAQ. Trimming took 1 base from V and 3 from J; bases not matched to a gene: 7. This CDR3 is CASSLVLAGGLVYEQYF. The CDR3 DNA sequence: TGTGCCAGCAGCTTAGTACTAGCGGGAGGTCTCGTCTACGAGCAGTACTTC.

This clonotype was observed a few times. This chain links TRBV24-1 with TRBJ1-5, with TRBD1 matching over 7 bases. The CDR3 is made up of 14 amino acids. Germline CDR1 reads KGHDR; CDR2 reads SFDVKD. The V gene end was trimmed by 6 bases and the J gene end by 4 bases; junction bases not matched to a gene: 5. The CDR3 nucleotides read TGTGCCACCAGTCTCGCAGGGGGAAATCAGCCCCAGCATTTT. Translated, it gives CATSLAGGNQPQHF.

This clonotype appeared a few times. The V call is TRBV7-2, the J call TRBJ2-7; possible D gene TRBD2, 7 bases. The ends were cut back, 3 bases at V and 7 bases at J, with 13 bases in the middle. The CDR3 is made up of 13 amino acids. Germline CDR1 SGHTA, CDR2 FQGNSA. In DNA, the CDR3 is TGTGCCAGCAGCTTGCGGGGGCTAAGGGAGCAGTACTTC. As protein: CASSLRGLREQYF.